Listed below are T cell receptor beta chains from one sample, sequenced in a study of human T cells and chemical hapten exposure. TCRdb reprocessed the RACE reads via MiXCR and lists one record per CDR3 protein. The sample includes about 260,000 distinct CDR3 sequences, 7% to 10% of them seen just once. The material was whole blood, obtained in connection with sensitization to the hapten diphenylcyclopropenone (DPC). The source of these receptors is a woman in her thirties or forties with alopecia areata. Some clones in this sample may be carry-over from other donors' samples. The CDR3 runs from the conserved cysteine through the conserved F or W. Fields, in order: V gene, J gene, CDR3 protein.

V gene: TRBV12-3/TRBV12-4; J gene: TRBJ1-5; CDR3 protein: CASSGERVNQPQHF
V gene: TRBV3-1; J gene: TRBJ2-2; CDR3 protein: CASSRSGMTGELFF
V gene: TRBV28; J gene: TRBJ2-1; CDR3 protein: CASSPWGLAGNNEQFF
V gene: TRBV2; J gene: TRBJ2-5; CDR3 protein: CANTRDIQETQYF
V gene: TRBV28; J gene: TRBJ2-7; CDR3 protein: CASSLPQGTEQYF
V gene: TRBV6-2/TRBV6-3; J gene: TRBJ2-1; CDR3 protein: CASSTRTGRGINEQFF
V gene: TRBV4-1; J gene: TRBJ2-5; CDR3 protein: CASSQDGGSETQYF
V gene: TRBV4-1; J gene: TRBJ1-6; CDR3 protein: CASSQGHQGISPLHF
V gene: TRBV15; J gene: TRBJ1-4; CDR3 protein: CATSKALLFRTSDEKLFF
V gene: TRBV5-1; J gene: TRBJ1-4; CDR3 protein: CASSYDALGEKLFF
V gene: TRBV6-5; J gene: TRBJ1-2; CDR3 protein: CASSSQAGGYTF
V gene: TRBV5-1; J gene: TRBJ2-7; CDR3 protein: CASSLVTGTSGIPYEQYF
V gene: TRBV5-4; J gene: TRBJ2-3; CDR3 protein: CASSFGTSGSTDTQYF
V gene: TRBV25-1; J gene: TRBJ2-7; CDR3 protein: CASSDFGTGGYEQYF
V gene: TRBV28; J gene: TRBJ2-7; CDR3 protein: CASSLPGQPYEQYF
V gene: TRBV6-2/TRBV6-3; J gene: TRBJ2-1; CDR3 protein: CANSYGQGAYNEQFF
V gene: TRBV20-1; J gene: TRBJ2-3; CDR3 protein: CSAREARTSTDTQYF
V gene: TRBV7-9; J gene: TRBJ1-1; CDR3 protein: CASSLDEPDSGGAFF
V gene: TRBV10-3; J gene: TRBJ2-1; CDR3 protein: CAISDPRGEQFF
V gene: TRBV28; J gene: TRBJ2-5; CDR3 protein: CASTKGEETQYF
V gene: TRBV20-1; J gene: TRBJ2-6; CDR3 protein: CSARDIRSGANVLTF
V gene: TRBV7-9; J gene: TRBJ1-3; CDR3 protein: CASSLEQGALGNTIYF
V gene: TRBV2; J gene: TRBJ1-2; CDR3 protein: CASRTDLTPRPYGYTF
V gene: TRBV20-1; J gene: TRBJ2-7; CDR3 protein: CSAIWGTSGYEQYF
V gene: TRBV6-2/TRBV6-3; J gene: TRBJ1-1; CDR3 protein: CASSFTGGRDTEAFF
V gene: TRBV5-1; J gene: TRBJ2-3; CDR3 protein: CASSLWQATSTDTQYF
V gene: TRBV5-4; J gene: TRBJ2-3; CDR3 protein: CASRRAEARRGDTQYF
V gene: TRBV29-1; J gene: TRBJ2-3; CDR3 protein: CSVKGRGVDTQYF
V gene: TRBV4-2; J gene: TRBJ2-1; CDR3 protein: CASSQPQREGGNEQFF
V gene: TRBV28; J gene: TRBJ2-7; CDR3 protein: CASSPQGQLSYEQYF
V gene: TRBV24-1; J gene: TRBJ1-5; CDR3 protein: CATSEPGQQPQHF
V gene: TRBV5-1; J gene: TRBJ2-5; CDR3 protein: CASSWAGDRETQYF
V gene: TRBV6-2/TRBV6-3; J gene: TRBJ2-2; CDR3 protein: CATLPGLSYTGELFF
V gene: TRBV29-1; J gene: TRBJ2-1; CDR3 protein: CSVVGLAGTYNEQFF
V gene: TRBV28; J gene: TRBJ1-4; CDR3 protein: CASKVSGGEEKLFF
V gene: TRBV3-1; J gene: TRBJ2-3; CDR3 protein: CASSQDPPQGWSTDTQYF
V gene: TRBV7-2; J gene: TRBJ1-4; CDR3 protein: CASSLTGTENEKLFF
V gene: TRBV28; J gene: TRBJ2-7; CDR3 protein: CASTPGGGPFEQYF
V gene: TRBV6-6; J gene: TRBJ2-1; CDR3 protein: CASSALTSGGLYNEQFF
V gene: TRBV6-5; J gene: TRBJ2-5; CDR3 protein: CASSYGGPPKETQYF
V gene: TRBV6-5; J gene: TRBJ2-3; CDR3 protein: CASSYSRTGGDTQYF
V gene: TRBV5-1; J gene: TRBJ2-1; CDR3 protein: CASSLAPPGSSYNEQFF
V gene: TRBV9; J gene: TRBJ1-1; CDR3 protein: CASSVQTEGYSEAFF